This T cell receptor beta chain was captured in a study of immune evolution from preneoplasia to lung adenocarcinoma. TCRdb's copy holds only in-frame clones and misses some; the assay was immunoSEQ multiplex PCR. The table shows some 6,500 clones, with roughly 88% occurring only once. Notes on this clone: Its target is not known.

The CDR3 runs to 15 residues. Trimming removed 10 bases from V and 7 bases from J; junction bases left unmatched: 18. CDR1 SNHLY and CDR2 FYNNEI come from the germline V gene. Overall study findings and caveats: Top clone frequencies peaked in normal lung, apparently declining through invasive adenocarcinoma.

Sequencing was carried out using FFPE lung adenocarcinoma in situ tissue. The clonotype originates from a donor older than 65 with lung adenocarcinoma. The rearrangement joins TRBV2 to TRBJ1-2, with TRBD1 matching over 7 bases. CDR3 sequence (DNA): TGTGCCACCCACCAGGGGGAAGCAGGGATCGGTGGCTACACCTTC. This translates into CATHQGEAGIGGYTF.